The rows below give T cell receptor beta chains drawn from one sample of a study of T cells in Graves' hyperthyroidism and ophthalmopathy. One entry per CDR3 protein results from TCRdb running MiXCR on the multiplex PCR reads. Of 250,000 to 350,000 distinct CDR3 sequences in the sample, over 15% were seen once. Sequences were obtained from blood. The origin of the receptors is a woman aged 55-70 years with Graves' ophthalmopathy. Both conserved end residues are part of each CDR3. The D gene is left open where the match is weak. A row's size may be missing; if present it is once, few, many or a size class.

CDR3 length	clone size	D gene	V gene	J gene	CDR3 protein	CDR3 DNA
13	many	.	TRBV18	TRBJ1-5	CASSPRQHQPQHF	TGTGCCAGCTCACCCCGACAGCATCAGCCCCAGCATTTT
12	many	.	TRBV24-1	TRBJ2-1	CATLSSYNEQFF	TGTGCCACCCTTAGCTCCTACAATGAGCAGTTCTTC
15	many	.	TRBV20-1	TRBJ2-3	CSASSYGTVTDTQYF	TGCAGTGCTAGTAGCTACGGGACGGTGACAGATACGCAGTATTTT
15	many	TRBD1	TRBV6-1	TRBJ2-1	CASSLTGTGYNEQFF	TGTGCCAGCAGTTTGACCGGGACAGGGTACAATGAGCAGTTCTTC
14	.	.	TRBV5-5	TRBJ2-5	CASSLGDIQETQYF	TGTGCCAGCAGCTTGGGGGACATCCAAGAGACCCAGTACTTC
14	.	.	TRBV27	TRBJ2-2	CASSKTENTGELFF	TGTGCCAGCAGCAAGACAGAGAACACCGGGGAGCTGTTTTTT
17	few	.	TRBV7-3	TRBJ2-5	CASSPDPSRQLQETQYF	TGTGCCAGCAGCCCAGATCCATCCCGACAGCTACAAGAGACCCAGTACTTC
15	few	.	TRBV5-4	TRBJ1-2	CASSSGGQTNYGYTF	TGTGCCAGCAGCTCCGGGGGCCAAACTAACTATGGCTACACCTTC
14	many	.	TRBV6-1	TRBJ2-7	CASSPVALTYEQYF	TGTGCCAGCAGCCCTGTGGCATTAACCTACGAGCAGTACTTC
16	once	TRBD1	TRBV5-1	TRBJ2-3	CASSWGTGGAEDTQYF	TGCGCCAGCAGCTGGGGGACAGGGGGCGCGGAAGATACGCAGTATTTT
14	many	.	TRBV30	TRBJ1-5	CAWSDGQRYQPQHF	TGTGCCTGGAGCGACGGACAGCGATATCAGCCCCAGCATTTT
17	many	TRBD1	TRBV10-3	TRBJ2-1	CAISESRGQVTQNEQFF	TGTGCCATCAGTGAATCCAGGGGACAGGTTACTCAAAATGAGCAGTTCTTC
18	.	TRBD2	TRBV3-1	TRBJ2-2	CASSQEGRTSVYTGESFF	TGTGCCAGCAGCCAAGAGGGCCGAACTAGCGTTTACACCGGGGAGTCGTTTTTT
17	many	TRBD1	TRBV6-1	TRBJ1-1	CASRGWDRGHMNTEAFF	TGTGCCAGCAGGGGGTGGGACAGGGGACATATGAACACTGAAGCTTTCTTT
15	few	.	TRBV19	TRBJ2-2	CASSIKGRNTGELFF	TGTGCCAGTAGTATAAAGGGCAGAAACACCGGGGAGCTGTTTTTT
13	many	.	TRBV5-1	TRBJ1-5	CASSLDPDQPQHF	TGCGCCAGCAGCTTGGACCCGGATCAGCCCCAGCATTTT
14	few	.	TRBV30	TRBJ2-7	CAWSGAGKTYEQYF	TGTGCCTGGAGTGGCGCAGGGAAAACCTACGAGCAGTACTTC
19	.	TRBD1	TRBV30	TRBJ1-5	CAWSLPAGGFAFSNQPQHF	TGTGCCTGGAGTCTTCCGGCAGGGGGCTTTGCTTTTAGCAATCAGCCCCAGCATTTT
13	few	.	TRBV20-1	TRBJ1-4	CSASLLGNEKLFF	TGCAGTGCCTCGTTATTGGGAAACGAAAAACTGTTTTTT
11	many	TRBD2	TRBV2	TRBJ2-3	CASGRLAAQYF	TGTGCCAGCGGCAGACTAGCGGCGCAGTATTTT
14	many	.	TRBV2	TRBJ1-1	CASGGRDWNTEAFF	TGTGCCAGCGGGGGGCGGGATTGGAACACTGAAGCTTTCTTT
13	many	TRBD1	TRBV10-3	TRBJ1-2	CAISDDRVGGYTF	TGTGCCATCAGTGACGACAGGGTGGGTGGCTACACCTTC
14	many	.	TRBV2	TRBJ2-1	CASATSATGNEQFF	TGTGCCAGCGCGACGAGCGCTACGGGGAATGAGCAGTTCTTC
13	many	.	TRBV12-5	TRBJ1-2	CASGLFADYGYTF	TGTGCTAGTGGTTTGTTTGCAGACTATGGCTACACCTTC
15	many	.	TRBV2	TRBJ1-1	CASRPGRGAATEAFF	TGTGCCAGCAGGCCCGGGAGGGGGGCGGCCACTGAAGCTTTCTTT
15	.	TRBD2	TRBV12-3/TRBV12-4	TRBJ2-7	CASSQGGGLSYEQYF	TGTGCCAGCAGCCAGGGCGGGGGGCTCTCCTACGAGCAGTACTTC
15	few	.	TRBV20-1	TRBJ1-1	CSARGSPGPAGEAFF	TGCAGTGCTAGAGGTTCTCCGGGGCCGGCGGGTGAAGCTTTCTTT
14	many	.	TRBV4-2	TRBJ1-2	CASRGPGTNYGYTF	TGTGCCAGCAGGGGTCCTGGGACTAACTATGGCTACACCTTC
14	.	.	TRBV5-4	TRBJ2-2	CASYGQTNTGELFF	TGTGCCAGCTACGGACAGACCAACACCGGGGAGCTGTTTTTT
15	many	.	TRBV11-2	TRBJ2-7	CASSSVQGRSSEQYF	TGTGCCAGCAGCTCCGTACAGGGAAGGTCCAGCGAGCAGTACTTC
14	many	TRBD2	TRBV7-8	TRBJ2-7	CASVESSGSYEQYF	TGTGCCAGCGTCGAGTCTAGCGGGAGTTACGAGCAGTACTTC
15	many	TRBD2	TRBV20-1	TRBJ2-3	CSASKTSGSTDTQYF	TGCAGTGCTAGTAAGACTAGCGGAAGCACAGATACGCAGTATTTT
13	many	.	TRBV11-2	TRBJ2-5	CASSFQGQETQYF	TGTGCCAGCAGCTTTCAGGGACAAGAGACCCAGTACTTC
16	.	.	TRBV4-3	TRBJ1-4	CASSARSGGFNEKLFF	TGCGCCAGCAGCGCAAGGAGTGGGGGATTTAATGAAAAACTGTTTTTT
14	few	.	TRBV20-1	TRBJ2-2	CSASTLKNTGELFF	TGCAGTGCCTCAACCTTAAAGAACACCGGGGAGCTGTTTTTT
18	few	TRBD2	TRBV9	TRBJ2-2	CASSVDHLAGGETGELFF	TGTGCCAGCAGCGTAGATCATCTAGCGGGAGGCGAGACCGGGGAGCTGTTTTTT
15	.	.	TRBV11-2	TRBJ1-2	CASSPGGGLNYGYTF	TGTGCCAGCAGCCCAGGCGGGGGGCTTAACTATGGCTACACCTTC
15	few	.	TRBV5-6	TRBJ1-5	CASSLLAGNSQPQHF	TGTGCCAGCAGCTTATTAGCGGGTAATAGTCAGCCCCAGCATTTT
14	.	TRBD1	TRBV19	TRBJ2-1	CASNPGQGVGEQFF	TGTGCCAGTAATCCGGGACAGGGGGTTGGTGAGCAGTTCTTC
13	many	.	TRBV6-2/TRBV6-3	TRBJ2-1	CASSYSRVNEQFF	TGTGCCAGCAGTTACTCGAGGGTGAATGAGCAGTTCTTC
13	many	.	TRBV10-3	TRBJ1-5	CATHRDTNQPQHF	TGTGCCACCCATAGGGACACTAATCAGCCCCAGCATTTT
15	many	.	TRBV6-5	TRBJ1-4	CASSYSGGNGEKLFF	TGTGCCAGCAGTTACTCGGGGGGAAACGGTGAAAAACTGTTTTTT
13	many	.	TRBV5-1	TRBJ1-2	CASSLAVDYGYTF	TGCGCCAGCAGCTTGGCAGTGGACTATGGCTACACCTTC
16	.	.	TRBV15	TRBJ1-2	CATSRDRYSQYYGYTF	TGTGCCACCAGCAGAGATCGGTACAGTCAGTACTATGGCTACACCTTC
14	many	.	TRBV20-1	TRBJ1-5	CSARVNLYNQPQHF	TGCAGTGCTAGAGTAAACCTCTACAATCAGCCCCAGCATTTT